This section outlines one TCR beta chain sequence together with its context. The record originates from a study of control samples from healthy donors and cancer patients. CDR1 is SGHAT and CDR2 is FQNNGV in the germline V gene. CDR3 length equals 14 residues. The V gene lost 6 bases and the J gene lost 8 bases, with 19 bases spanning the gap. Only in-frame clones appear in the TCRdb table, and some are missing; sequencing was by immunoSEQ multiplex PCR. Of around 99,000 clones listed, 85% to 90% are singletons. The specimen was blood. This chain connects TRBV11-2 to TRBJ1-2; D uncertain. This clonotype was sampled from a woman aged 45-59 years in good health. CDR3 loop: CASRKGATDIGYTF. Written as DNA, the CDR3 is TGTGCCAGCAGGAAGGGCGCAACAGACATAGGCTACACCTTC.